The rows below give T cell receptor beta chains drawn from one sample of a study of blood T cell repertoires in COVID-19. The protocol was immunoSEQ multiplex PCR, while the TCRdb copy is restricted to in-frame clones and leaves out a portion. The top ten hold around 23% of the sample, which has some 180,000 clones, roughly nine tenths seen once. Sequenced: PBMCs or T cells enriched from blood (not recorded which). The receptors were sampled from a woman between 40 and 55 years old in a cohort exposed to, infected with or recovered from COVID-19 (not recorded which). Each CDR3 is given with its conserved first and last residue. Each record gives: CDR3 protein, CDR3 DNA, V gene, J gene, clone size, D gene. The D gene is left open where the match is weak. Clone size appears in some rows only: once, few, many, or a class for an expanded clone.

CDR3aa: CASSTNGGGSLGLVEKLFF; CDR3nt: TGTGCCAGCAGCACTAATGGGGGGGGCAGCTTGGGACTTGTTGAAAAACTGTTTTTT; v_gene: TRBV7-9; j_gene: TRBJ1-4; abundance: .; d_gene: .
CDR3aa: CASSGRLDFSNEQFF; CDR3nt: TGTGCCAGCAGCGGTCGACTAGATTTCAGCAATGAGCAGTTCTTC; v_gene: TRBV11-3; j_gene: TRBJ2-1; abundance: .; d_gene: .
CDR3aa: CASSPRQGDTDTQYF; CDR3nt: TGTGCCAGCAGTCCACGACAGGGAGACACAGATACGCAGTATTTT; v_gene: TRBV2; j_gene: TRBJ2-3; abundance: .; d_gene: TRBD1
CDR3aa: CASSVADRGYEQYF; CDR3nt: TGTGCCAGCAGTGTGGCGGACAGGGGATACGAGCAGTACTTC; v_gene: TRBV2; j_gene: TRBJ2-7; abundance: once; d_gene: TRBD1
CDR3aa: CASSLGGNSPLHF; CDR3nt: TGTGCCAGCAGCTTGGGGGGAAATTCACCCCTCCACTTT; v_gene: TRBV11-3; j_gene: TRBJ1-6; abundance: .; d_gene: .
CDR3aa: CASVAGSSYNEQFF; CDR3nt: TGTGCCAGCGTAGCGGGGAGCTCCTACAATGAGCAGTTCTTC; v_gene: TRBV19; j_gene: TRBJ2-1; abundance: .; d_gene: TRBD2
CDR3aa: CASSLGGQGRNYGYTF; CDR3nt: TGTGCCAGCAGCTTAGGGGGACAGGGAAGAAACTATGGCTACACCTTC; v_gene: TRBV7-2; j_gene: TRBJ1-2; abundance: .; d_gene: TRBD1
CDR3aa: CASSPRDRGHEQYF; CDR3nt: TGTGCCAGCAGCCCCCGGGACAGGGGACACGAGCAGTACTTC; v_gene: TRBV11-3; j_gene: TRBJ2-7; abundance: .; d_gene: TRBD1
CDR3aa: CASSFLGGSYNEQFF; CDR3nt: TGTGCCAGCAGCTTTCTGGGAGGCTCCTACAATGAGCAGTTCTTC; v_gene: TRBV6-5; j_gene: TRBJ2-1; abundance: .; d_gene: .
CDR3aa: CATSPRAEDTQYF; CDR3nt: TGTGCCACCAGCCCGAGGGCGGAAGATACGCAGTATTTT; v_gene: TRBV24-1; j_gene: TRBJ2-3; abundance: once; d_gene: .
CDR3aa: CASSIAEGAGEQYF; CDR3nt: TGTGCCAGTAGTATAGCGGAGGGGGCGGGGGAGCAGTACTTC; v_gene: TRBV19; j_gene: TRBJ2-7; abundance: .; d_gene: .
CDR3aa: CASSRTGGSPLHF; CDR3nt: TGTGCCAGCAGTAGAACCGGCGGTTCACCCCTCCACTTT; v_gene: TRBV28; j_gene: TRBJ1-6; abundance: .; d_gene: .
CDR3aa: CASSADRGRLTEAFF; CDR3nt: TGTGCCAGCAGCGCGGACAGGGGGCGGCTAACTGAAGCTTTCTTT; v_gene: TRBV9; j_gene: TRBJ1-1; abundance: .; d_gene: TRBD1
CDR3aa: CASSERQDTEAFF; CDR3nt: TGTGCCAGCAGCGAAAGACAGGACACTGAAGCTTTCTTT; v_gene: TRBV7-9; j_gene: TRBJ1-1; abundance: once; d_gene: .